One T cell receptor beta chain is described in this entry. The antigen is unknown. PCR was performed using 60 Vbeta and 13 Jbeta primers. Repertoires were generated with immunoSEQ multiplex PCR, while TCRdb's copy carries only in-frame clones and drops some. This table has 140,000 or so clones, 65% to 75% appearing once. This entry is derived from a study of cytomegalovirus exposure and HLA in healthy donors. Study-wide points: Across donors, most TCRs were seen rarely, yet some public ones were widespread.

The TCR comes from a man in his sixties in good health and CMV-seronegative. The specimen sequenced was PBMCs.

CDR3 DNA: TGTGCCAGCAGGGAGGGGGGGGGCCAAGAAAAACTGTTTTTT. This encodes CASREGGGQEKLFF. The chain is built from TRBV2 and TRBJ1-4; TRBD1 is a possible D gene (6 bases). V lost 6 bases, J lost 8 bases, and 16 bases lay in between. The germline CDR1 and CDR2 sequences are SNHLY and FYNNEI. CDR3 length: 14 residues.